This TCR beta chain is drawn from a study of Ad26.COV2.S vaccination and SARS-CoV-2 variants. Study context: By the intramuscular route, Ad26.COV2.S was given once, or twice 56 days apart. Study-level findings and limits: Spike-specific responses of CD8+ and CD4+ T cells were reported to display substantial breadth after vaccination.

This clone was counted a few times. What it recognizes is unknown. The repertoire was sequenced with immunoSEQ multiplex PCR; TCRdb's copy has only in-frame clones and lacks some. The table lists around 250,000 clones, around 88% of them singletons. The CDR3 contains 13 residues. Germline CDR1 and CDR2: SGHAT and FQNNGV. The V and J ends lost 1 base and 9 bases, in that order; junction bases with no gene match: 4. Treatment reported: around 19 received Ad26.COV2.S at low or high dose, single or two shots; 5 received placebo; per-sample allocation not given. After the first vaccine or placebo injection, samples were drawn on day 63. This adult donor, from Boston, was 18-55 years old. The shot given was an Ad26 vector that makes Wuhan-strain SARS-CoV-2 spike.

Sequenced material: peripheral blood, taken in a trial of Ad26.COV2.S vaccine versus placebo. This TCR came from a person aged 18-65 years who received the Ad26.COV2.S COVID-19 vaccine or a placebo. This rearrangement joins TRBV11-2 to TRBJ1-1; TRBD1 aligns across 8 bases. CDR3: CASSLGTGLQAFF. The CDR3 DNA sequence: TGTGCCAGCAGCTTAGGGACAGGGCTTCAAGCTTTCTTT.